This T cell receptor beta chain was profiled in a study of CD8+ T cells in alopecia areata. At the level of the study: The protocol delivered tofacitinib for 6 to 18 months, then withdrew it for 6 months. Whole-study findings and limits: Sequencing of scalp samples also includes resident alphabeta T cells from normal skin.

Described treatment: oral pan-JAK inhibitor, 5-10 mg twice daily. Lesional scalp punch biopsies and peripheral blood came from alopecia areata patients. Germline values: CDR1 MNHEY, CDR2 SVGAGI. There are 16 residues in the CDR3. Trimming removed 3 bases from V and 0 bases from J, with 14 bases in between. Extraction and reverse transcription of RNA yielded cDNA as the sequencing template. Generated by immunoSEQ multiplex PCR, the TCRdb table keeps only in-frame clones and is missing some. The table records about 180,000 clones, about half of them present only once. This clone was observed a few times. What it recognizes is unknown.

Sample: CD8+ T cells sorted from blood, taken around week 54, from a patient treated with tofacitinib. The rearrangement joins TRBV6-5 to TRBJ2-5; D is uncertain. The sequence derives from a human donor with alopecia areata. Here the CDR3 reads CASSYYPERYQETQYF. DNA for the CDR3: TGTGCCAGCAGTTATTATCCAGAAAGGTACCAAGAGACCCAGTACTTC.